Each of the 32 T cell receptor beta chains below was sequenced from the same sample in a study of cytomegalovirus exposure and HLA in healthy donors. Clones were read by immunoSEQ multiplex PCR, and TCRdb kept only the in-frame ones, dropping some. Of fewer than 300,000 clones detected, approximately 90% appear once; the ten largest clones hold over 0.7%. Source material: PBMCs. The receptor source for this set is a woman aged 18-29 years in good health and CMV-seronegative.

This chain joins TRBV2 and TRBJ1-3; perhaps TRBD1 as D (5 bases). CDR1 is SNHLY and CDR2 is FYNNEI in the germline V gene. There are 15 residues in the CDR3. The V end lost 7 bases, the J end lost 0 bases, and 13 bases lay between the germline ends. In DNA form, the CDR3 reads TGTGCCAGCATGCAGGGCAGGACCTCTGGAAACACCATATATTTT. Residues: CASMQGRTSGNTIYF.

This chain uses TRBV11-1 with TRBJ2-7; 10 bases line up with TRBD1. The CDR3 has 15 amino acids. CDR1 and CDR2 from the germline V gene are SGHAT and FQDESV (reference sequence). The J segment lost 5 bases and the V segment lost 0 bases, leaving 4 bases of the junction unmatched. The CDR3 loop is CASSLAGTGVHEQYF. The CDR3 bases are TGTGCCAGCAGCTTAGCGGGGACAGGGGTCCACGAGCAGTACTTC.

The chain recombines TRBV2 with TRBJ1-5, with a possible D match to TRBD1 (5 bases). Germline-derived CDR1 and CDR2 are SNHLY and FYNNEI. The germline V and J ends were trimmed by 6 bases and 7 bases, with 10 bases remaining between them. CDR3 size: 12 residues. For the CDR3, the DNA is TGTGCCAGCAGGAAACCAGGGCAGCCCCAGCATTTT. It specifies CASRKPGQPQHF. Together with reference TRBV2 and TRBJ1-5, the CDR3 gives the full variable domain: EPEVTQTPSHQVTQMGQEVILRCVPISNHLYFYWYRQILGQKVEFLVSFYNNEISEKSEIFDDQFSVERPDGSNFTLKIRSTKLEDSAMYFCASRKPGQPQHFGDGTRLSIL.

The genes are TRBV13 and TRBJ2-7; D not resolved. The V gene's germline CDR1 is PRHDT and CDR2 FYEKMQ (reference sequence). V dropped 8 bases and J dropped 0 bases, with 26 bases sitting between them. CDR3 size: 18 residues. CDR3 DNA: TGTGCCAGCTCTAGGTCTTCGGCCACGCTCCGAGACTCCTACGAGCAGTACTTC. Amino acid sequence: CASSRSSATLRDSYEQYF. The variable domain in full, with the rest retrieved from reference TRBV13 and TRBJ2-7, is AAGVIQSPRHLIKEKRETATLKCYPIPRHDTVYWYQQGPGQDPQFLISFYEKMQSDKGSIPDRFSAQQFSDYHSELNMSSLELGDSALYFCASSRSSATLRDSYEQYFGPGTRLTVT.

The chain uses TRBV2 and TRBJ2-1; D not resolved. Trimming left V 5 bases short and J 6 bases short, with 8 bases between. This CDR3 contains 12 residues. CDR1 is SNHLY, CDR2 FYNNEI, per germline. In DNA, the CDR3 is TGTGCCAGCAGTTCCCCCGGCAATGAGCAGTTCTTC. Protein: CASSSPGNEQFF.

The rearrangement links TRBV4-3 to TRBJ2-7; 7 bases match TRBD1. The V segment lost 0 bases and the J segment 3 bases; nucleotides outside the gene matches: 8. The length of the CDR3 is 16 residues. Germline V gene sequence: CDR1 LGHNA, CDR2 YSLEER. In DNA form, the CDR3 reads TGCGCCAGCAGCCAAGACCCAGACAGGGTGTTCTACGAGCAGTACTTC. It specifies CASSQDPDRVFYEQYF.

The chain has TRBV27 and TRBJ2-3; TRBD2 agrees at 7 bases. The CDR3 is 16 amino acids. The germline CDR1 and CDR2 sequences are MNHEY and SMNVEV (reference sequence). With V trimmed by 5 bases and J by 4 bases, 12 bases remained unmatched. CDR3 in amino acids: CASSTLGLGFADTQYF. The DNA of the CDR3 is TGTGCCAGCAGTACCCTAGGACTAGGGTTCGCAGATACGCAGTATTTT.

The chain uses TRBV7-2 and TRBJ1-5; D is unclear. The germline V gene encodes CDR1 SGHTA and CDR2 FQGNSA. V gave up 3 bases and J gave up 4 bases, with 7 bases separating them. The CDR3 spans 13 residues. The CDR3: CASSFSRNQPQHF. The CDR3 region has the DNA TGTGCCAGCAGCTTCTCCAGAAATCAGCCCCAGCATTTT.

The chain employs TRBV4-1 and TRBJ1-4; D ambiguous. Per germline, CDR1 MGHRA and CDR2 YSYEKL. The CDR3 is 16 amino acids. V lost 1 base to trimming and J lost 4 bases, with 13 bases between them. As DNA, the CDR3 is TGCGCCAGCAGCCAAGTTTTGGAGACGAGTAATGAAAAACTGTTTTTT. Translating it yields CASSQVLETSNEKLFF.

The genes are TRBV5-6 and TRBJ2-3, with D possibly matching TRBD2 (6 bases). V lost 2 bases, J lost 2 bases, and 21 bases lay in between. The germline CDR1 and CDR2 sequences are SGHDT and YYEEEE. The CDR3 runs to 18 residues. The CDR3, as DNA: TGTGCCAGCAGCTTCACCCCTACACAGTCGGACTACACAGATACGCAGTATTTT. Translated, it gives CASSFTPTQSDYTDTQYF.

The rearrangement uses TRBV27 and TRBJ2-4; TRBD2 aligns across 8 bases. In germline, CDR1 is MNHEY, CDR2 SMNVEV (reference sequence). The V segment lost 2 bases and the J segment 1 base; nucleotides outside the gene matches: 7. This CDR3 has 17 amino acids. CDR3 coding DNA: TGTGCCAGCAGTTTAACCATGGCTAGCGGGGCCAAAAACATTCAGTACTTC. Encoded protein: CASSLTMASGAKNIQYF.

J is TRBJ2-1 and V is TRBV5-6; D remains ambiguous. CDR3 length equals 14 residues. Germline V gene data show CDR1 as SGHDT and CDR2 as YYEEEE. The V and J ends lost 1 base and 5 bases respectively, with 10 bases between them. The CDR3 DNA sequence: TGTGCCAGCAGCTTGTTACAGTCCCACAATGAGCAGTTCTTC. Its translation is CASSLLQSHNEQFF.

This rearrangement joins TRBV5-4 to TRBJ2-7; 11 bases line up with TRBD2. Trimming took 6 bases from V and 2 from J; bases not matched to a gene: 10. The CDR3 totals 16 residues. Germline values: CDR1 SGHNT, CDR2 YYREEE (reference sequence). The CDR3 spells CASTLQLAGVAYEQYF. CDR3 coding DNA: TGTGCCAGCACACTCCAACTAGCGGGAGTTGCCTACGAGCAGTACTTC. Based on the CDR3 plus reference TRBV5-4 and TRBJ2-7, the full variable domain is ETGVTQSPTHLIKTRGQQVTLRCSSQSGHNTVSWYQQALGQGPQFIFQYYREEENGRGNFPPRFSGLQFPNYSSELNVNALELDDSALYLCASTLQLAGVAYEQYFGPGTRLTVT.

The J gene is TRBJ2-5, the V gene TRBV27; D gene uncertain. The germline V gene has CDR1 MNHEY and CDR2 SMNVEV (reference sequence). Trimming removed 6 bases from V and 5 bases from J, with 13 bases in between. CDR3 length: 13 amino acids. The CDR3 region has the DNA TGTGCCAGCAGCCTAACCAATCGGGAGACCCAGTACTTC. This sequence encodes CASSLTNRETQYF.

This clone was seen only once. V gene TRBV9 combines with J gene TRBJ1-4, with D perhaps TRBD1 (5 bases). The CDR3 extends over 14 amino acids. The V end was cut by 4 bases, the J end by 5 bases, with 12 bases between. Germline V gene lookup returns CDR1 SGDLS and CDR2 YYNGEE. This CDR3 reads CASSFGHENEKLFF. The CDR3 DNA follows: TGTGCCAGCAGCTTCGGACACGAGAATGAAAAACTGTTTTTT.

This chain joins TRBV18 and TRBJ2-3, with TRBD1 matching 7 bases. The trim removed 2 bases at V and 1 base at J, leaving 3 bases unmatched. The CDR3 is 15 amino acids. CDR1 and CDR2 from the germline V gene are KGHSH and LQKENI. The CDR3 DNA is TGTGCCAGCTCACCAACCACAGGGGGCACAGATACGCAGTATTTT. Its translation: CASSPTTGGTDTQYF.

The chain joins TRBV9 to TRBJ2-5; the D gene is possibly TRBD2 (6 bases). Germline V gene data show CDR1 as SGDLS and CDR2 as YYNGEE. CDR3 length: 15 residues. Between the trimmed V and J ends, which lost 7 bases and 5 bases, there was a span of 21 bases. The CDR3 region is CASSPRDFTGETQYF. CDR3 nucleotides: TGTGCCAGCTCCCCCCGGGACTTTACGGGGGAGACCCAGTACTTC.

The chain joins TRBV7-9 to TRBJ1-1; TRBD1 matches 10 bases. Germline V gives CDR1 SEHNR, CDR2 FQNEAQ (reference sequence). The CDR3 runs to 14 residues. The J segment lost 9 bases and the V segment lost 5 bases, leaving 9 bases of the junction unmatched. The CDR3 region is CASSHDDRGLQAFF. The CDR3 DNA reads as TGTGCCAGCAGCCACGACGACAGGGGGCTACAAGCTTTCTTT.

The gene calls are TRBV7-9 and TRBJ2-1; 7 bases are shared with TRBD2. Germline V lookup: CDR1 SEHNR, CDR2 FQNEAQ (reference sequence). The CDR3 has 15 amino acids. J gave up 1 base and V 4 bases, and 4 bases lay outside the gene matches. The CDR3 sequence: CASSSKRGSYNEQFF. Written as DNA, the CDR3 is TGTGCCAGCAGCTCCAAGCGGGGATCCTACAATGAGCAGTTCTTC.

The chain joins TRBV14 to TRBJ2-7; no definite D call. The CDR3 covers 15 residues. Between the trimmed V and J ends, which lost 4 bases and 2 bases, there was a span of 15 bases. Per germline, CDR1 SGHDN and CDR2 FVKESK. CDR3 region: CASSRQASLPYEQYF. CDR3 DNA: TGTGCCAGCAGCCGCCAGGCCTCCCTCCCCTACGAGCAGTACTTC.

In this sample, this clone turned up many times. The rearrangement uses TRBV19 and TRBJ1-6; 8 bases fit TRBD1. The CDR3 totals 13 residues. Trimming removed 9 bases from V and 7 bases from J; junction bases left unmatched: 5. Germline V CDR1 and CDR2: LNHDA, SQIVND (reference sequence). The CDR3 DNA is TGTGCCAGCTTGGACAGGGAGAATTCACCCCTCCACTTT. Protein: CASLDRENSPLHF.

This clone was counted between two and nine times. J is TRBJ1-6 and V is TRBV18; D is unclear. Germline-derived CDR1 and CDR2 are KGHSH and LQKENI. Between the trimmed V and J ends, which lost 0 bases and 7 bases, there was a span of 4 bases. CDR3 length equals 13 residues. The CDR3 DNA is TGTGCCAGCTCACCACCGACAAATTCACCCCTCCACTTT. Translating gives CASSPPTNSPLHF.

The J gene is TRBJ1-3, the V gene TRBV28; D uncertain. Germline V gene lookup returns CDR1 MDHEN and CDR2 SYDVKM. This CDR3 is built from 14 residues. The germline V and J ends were trimmed by 5 bases and 4 bases, with 12 bases remaining between them. The CDR3 region has the DNA TGTGCCAGCAGTACGCTACCGGGGGGAAACACCATATATTTT. Translated: CASSTLPGGNTIYF.

The chain combines TRBV7-2 with TRBJ2-3, with TRBD2 identical over 8 bases. Unmatched junction bases numbered 12, after V lost 1 base and J lost 6 bases. Looked up from germline, CDR1 is SGHTA and CDR2 is FQGNSA. The CDR3 is 17 amino acids. DNA for the CDR3: TGTGCCAGCAGCTTAGTGGCTAGCGGGTCCGGGGTGGATACGCAGTATTTT. This translates into CASSLVASGSGVDTQYF. Variable domain in full (rest from reference TRBV7-2 and TRBJ2-3): GAGVSQSPSNKVTEKGKDVELRCDPISGHTALYWYRQSLGQGLEFLIYFQGNSAPDKSGLPSDRFSAERTGGSVSTLTIQRTQQEDSAVYLCASSLVASGSGVDTQYFGPGTRLTVL.

The V gene is TRBV7-6, the J gene TRBJ2-7; TRBD2 matches 12 bases. Germline V gives CDR1 SGHVS, CDR2 FNYEAQ. The CDR3 is made up of 20 amino acids. The junction had 20 bases not matched to a gene; V was cut back by 4 bases and J by 4 bases. The chain's CDR3 is CASSWGSSTSGSPGGYEQYF. The CDR3 nucleotides are TGTGCCAGCAGCTGGGGTTCCTCGACTAGCGGGAGTCCTGGGGGGTACGAGCAGTACTTC.

The table lists this clone with a count of one. The rearrangement links TRBV18 to TRBJ1-1, with 7 bases that match TRBD1. Per germline, CDR1 KGHSH and CDR2 LQKENI. The CDR3 extends over 14 amino acids. V shed 0 bases and J 4 bases; nucleotides not matched to a gene: 2. CDR3 protein: CASSPPTGITEAFF. CDR3 nucleotide sequence: TGTGCCAGCTCACCACCGACAGGGATCACTGAAGCTTTCTTT.

This clone was detected only once. V usage is TRBV15 and J usage is TRBJ2-1; a possible D gene is TRBD1 (5 bases). The germline V and J ends were trimmed by 0 bases and 5 bases, with 11 bases remaining between them. The CDR3 is made up of 15 amino acids. Germline lookup yields CDR1 LNHNV and CDR2 YYDKDF (reference sequence). This chain's CDR3 is CATSRDYQGDNEQFF. CDR3 coding DNA: TGTGCCACCAGCAGAGATTATCAGGGCGACAATGAGCAGTTCTTC. The whole variable domain, filled in from reference TRBV15 and TRBJ2-1, reads DAMVIQNPRYQVTQFGKPVTLSCSQTLNHNVMYWYQQKSSQAPKLLFHYYDKDFNNEADTPDNFQSRRPNTSFCFLDIRSPGLGDTAMYLCATSRDYQGDNEQFFGPGTRLTVL.

The gene calls are TRBV2 and TRBJ2-3; D unresolved. V was shortened by 2 bases and J by 4 bases, with 4 bases between the two germline ends. Germline CDR1 reads SNHLY; CDR2 reads FYNNEI. The CDR3 contains 12 residues. The CDR3: CASSELSDTQYF. CDR3 coding DNA: TGTGCCAGCAGTGAACTATCAGATACGCAGTATTTT.

The CDR3 loop reads CASSPRLADTQYF. Here the CDR3 DNA reads TGTGCCAGCAGCCCCAGACTAGCAGATACGCAGTATTTT. The V and J genes are TRBV9 and TRBJ2-3, with a tentative D call TRBD2 (6 bases). The V end was cut by 4 bases, the J end by 4 bases, with 10 bases between. Germline V lookup: CDR1 SGDLS, CDR2 YYNGEE. This CDR3 is built from 13 residues. Full variable domain (outside the CDR3, taken from reference TRBV9 and TRBJ2-3): DSGVTQTPKHLITATGQRVTLRCSPRSGDLSVYWYQQSLDQGLQFLIQYYNGEERAKGNILERFSAQQFPDLHSELNLSSLELGDSALYFCASSPRLADTQYFGPGTRLTVL.

V and J are TRBV28 and TRBJ2-5; tentative D call: TRBD2 (6 bases). V lost 6 bases to trimming and J lost 1 base, with 15 bases between them. Germline V gives CDR1 MDHEN, CDR2 SYDVKM. CDR3 size: 15 residues. The CDR3: CASSGLALGQETQYF. The CDR3 DNA is TGTGCCAGCAGCGGGCTAGCGCTGGGCCAAGAGACCCAGTACTTC.

The rearrangement uses TRBV9 and TRBJ2-3; no definite D call. From germline, CDR1 is SGDLS and CDR2 YYNGEE. Trimming pared 3 bases from V and 1 base from J, leaving 6 bases between. The CDR3 extends over 13 amino acids. CDR3 protein: CASSAPGTDTQYF. CDR3 DNA sequence: TGTGCCAGCAGCGCCCCTGGCACAGATACGCAGTATTTT.

J is TRBJ2-7 and V is TRBV5-1, with 8 bases fitting TRBD1. This CDR3 is 12 amino acids long. The J segment lost 2 bases and the V segment lost 8 bases, leaving 3 bases of the junction unmatched. The germline V gene has CDR1 SGHRS and CDR2 YFSETQ. In DNA form, the CDR3 reads TGCGCCAGTGGACAGGGAACCTACGAGCAGTACTTC. This encodes CASGQGTYEQYF.